Shown below are 14 T cell receptor beta chains from a single sample sequenced in a study of radiotherapy plus CTLA-4 blockade in lung cancer. TCRdb keeps only in-frame clones here, not all; method: immunoSEQ multiplex PCR. The sample records 62,000 or so clones, 79% being singletons. The sequenced sample was peripheral blood, obtained from a patient treated with radiotherapy plus ipilimumab. Receptors were obtained from a human donor with non-small cell lung cancer who had a complete response to radiotherapy plus ipilimumab.

This chain uses TRBV9 with TRBJ2-5; a weak D match, TRBD1 (5 bases). Germline CDR1 SGDLS, CDR2 YYNGEE. The V gene lost 4 bases and the J gene lost 5 bases, with 15 bases spanning the gap. The CDR3 is 14 amino acids. CDR3 sequence (DNA): TGTGCCAGCAGCAAAGGTGGGGCGGAGGAGACCCAGTACTTC. Its translation is CASSKGGAEETQYF.

The rearrangement links TRBV19 to TRBJ1-5; D remains unclear. CDR1 and CDR2 (germline): LNHDA, SQIVND (reference sequence). The CDR3 consists of 19 residues. Trimming shortened V by 7 bases and J by 1 base, and 26 bases separated the two germline ends. CDR3 nucleotide sequence: TGTGCCAGTACCGATCGATCGAATAGATTAGCGGGGAGCAATCAGCCCCAGCATTTT. Translation gives CASTDRSNRLAGSNQPQHF.

V gene TRBV30 combines with J gene TRBJ1-5; D remains ambiguous. Germline assignment: CDR1 GTSNPN and CDR2 SVGIG (reference sequence). There are 12 residues in the CDR3. The germline V and J ends were trimmed by 0 bases and 8 bases, with 8 bases remaining between them. Written as DNA, the CDR3 is TGTGCCTGGAGTGTAGGACGGGAGCCCCAGCATTTT. Translation gives CAWSVGREPQHF.

V is TRBV2 and J is TRBJ2-6, with a weak D call TRBD1 (5 bases). The V end lost 6 bases, the J end lost 4 bases, and 13 bases lay between the germline ends. The germline V gene encodes CDR1 SNHLY and CDR2 FYNNEI. This CDR3 spans 15 amino acids. The CDR3 spells CASSLDTAGANVLTF. In nucleotides, the CDR3 is TGTGCCAGCAGCCTGGACACGGCCGGGGCCAACGTCCTGACTTTC.

V usage is TRBV7-9 and J usage is TRBJ2-3; 13 bases are a match to TRBD2. Losses at the gene ends were 3 bases for V and 2 bases for J; bases not matched to a gene: 2. This CDR3 region has 16 residues. Germline V CDR1 and CDR2: SEHNR, FQNEAQ (reference sequence). The CDR3 loop is CASSLGLAGNTDTQYF. CDR3 nucleotides: TGTGCCAGCAGCTTGGGACTAGCGGGAAACACAGATACGCAGTATTTT.

This clone is a singleton in its sample. This chain links TRBV18 with TRBJ2-3; 8 nucleotides agree with TRBD1. The CDR3 spans 15 residues. CDR1 KGHSH and CDR2 LQKENI come from the germline V gene. Trimming took 4 bases from V and 2 from J; bases not matched to a gene: 5. CDR3 in DNA: TGTGCCAGCTCACAAGGACAGGGTTTCACAGATACGCAGTATTTT. It specifies CASSQGQGFTDTQYF.

The chain is built from TRBV2 and TRBJ1-2; perhaps TRBD1 as D (5 bases). Germline V gene lookup returns CDR1 SNHLY and CDR2 FYNNEI. The CDR3 spans 14 residues. Trimming removed 7 bases from V and 6 bases from J, with 18 bases in between. CDR3 amino acids: CASKLSGPRDGYTF. DNA for the CDR3: TGTGCCAGCAAACTCTCCGGGCCCAGGGATGGCTACACCTTC.

The chain employs TRBV6-5 and TRBJ1-2; D is uncertain. The CDR3 is made up of 16 amino acids. Germline lookup yields CDR1 MNHEY and CDR2 SVGAGI. The V and J ends lost 4 bases and 0 bases respectively, with 15 bases between them. CDR3 sequence (DNA): TGTGCCAGCAGTTCCCTCGCCCCGGAAGCTAACTATGGCTACACCTTC. This codes for CASSSLAPEANYGYTF.

This chain links TRBV7-2 with TRBJ2-3; TRBD1 agrees at 7 bases. This CDR3 has 18 residues. V shed 5 bases and J 0 bases; nucleotides not matched to a gene: 14. Germline V lookup: CDR1 SGHTA, CDR2 FQGNSA. CDR3 region: CASSRTGVPMTSTDTQYF. The CDR3 coding sequence is TGTGCCAGCAGCAGGACAGGAGTACCGATGACTAGCACAGATACGCAGTATTTT.

Worth noting for this clone: Other DNA variants within this sample encode the same CDR3. The chain carries TRBV7-2 and TRBJ2-5; TRBD2 agrees at 9 bases. With V trimmed by 1 base and J by 1 base, 1 base remained unmatched. Germline lookup yields CDR1 SGHTA and CDR2 FQGNSA. CDR3 length: 15 residues. In nucleotides, the CDR3 is TGTGCCAGCAGCTTAGAAGCGGGAGGCCAAGAGACCCAGTACTTC. Amino acid sequence: CASSLEAGGQETQYF.

The rearrangement links TRBV28 to TRBJ2-1, with D unclear. V shed 3 bases and J shed 0 bases, with 12 bases lying between them. The CDR3 runs to 16 residues. Germline V gives CDR1 MDHEN, CDR2 SYDVKM. The CDR3 loop reads CASSFRARRSYNEQFF. CDR3 nucleotides: TGTGCCAGCAGTTTCCGTGCTCGTCGCTCCTACAATGAGCAGTTCTTC.

The chain uses TRBV6-6 and TRBJ2-3; D call uncertain. CDR1 and CDR2 from the germline V gene are MNHNY and SVGAGI (reference sequence). CDR3 size: 12 residues. V was pared by 4 bases and J by 6 bases, with 8 bases between. The CDR3 coding sequence is TGTGCCAGCAGTTTAGGTGGGGATACGCAGTATTTT. Amino acids: CASSLGGDTQYF.

The J gene is TRBJ2-7, the V gene TRBV5-4; TRBD1 might be the D (6 bases). The V gene lost 5 bases and the J gene lost 1 base, with 13 bases spanning the gap. The CDR3 is made up of 14 amino acids. Germline V gene data show CDR1 as SGHNT and CDR2 as YYREEE (reference sequence). In nucleotides, the CDR3 is TGTGCCAGCAGACAGGGTGGCGGGTCCTACGAGCAGTACTTC. Encoded protein: CASRQGGGSYEQYF.

In regard to this clone: The sample has other DNA sequences that encode this CDR3 too. This chain links TRBV6-5 with TRBJ1-1; TRBD1 is a possible D gene (5 bases). V shed 7 bases and J shed 4 bases, with 13 bases lying between them. Germline values: CDR1 MNHEY, CDR2 SVGAGI. CDR3 size: 13 residues. The CDR3, as DNA: TGTGCCAGCACACGCGGGGGTAGCACTGAAGCTTTCTTT. Protein sequence: CASTRGGSTEAFF.